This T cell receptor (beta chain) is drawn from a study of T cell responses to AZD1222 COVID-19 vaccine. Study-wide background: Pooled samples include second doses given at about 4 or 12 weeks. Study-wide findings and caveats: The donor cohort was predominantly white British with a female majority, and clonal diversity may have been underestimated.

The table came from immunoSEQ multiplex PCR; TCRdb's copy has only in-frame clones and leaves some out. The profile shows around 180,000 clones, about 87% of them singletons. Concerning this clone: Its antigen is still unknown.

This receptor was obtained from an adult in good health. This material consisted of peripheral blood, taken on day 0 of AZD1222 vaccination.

The CDR3 DNA is TGTGCCATCAGTGCGCAGGGGGCATCGGATGAGCAGTTCTTC. As protein: CAISAQGASDEQFF. The chain employs TRBV10-3 and TRBJ2-1, with 8 nucleotides matching TRBD1. The CDR3 consists of 14 residues. CDR1 is ENHRY and CDR2 is SYGVKD in the germline V gene. Germline trimming cut 4 bases from V and 8 bases from J; bases unmatched to any gene: 7.